This paragraph covers one TCR beta chain sequence. Its antigen is undetermined. cDNA serving as the sequencing template came from extracted, reverse transcribed RNA. Assay used: immunoSEQ multiplex PCR; TCRdb lists only in-frame clones, some missing. The repertoire consists of about 210,000 clones, with about three fifths occurring once and the leading ten covering 1.5% to 2%. This sample was included in a study of CD8+ T cells in alopecia areata. Study-wide background: It was oral tofacitinib, at 5 to 10 mg twice daily, that treated patients received.

Overall study findings and caveats: Scalp clonality and expanded CD8+ clones among the top 100 showed significant decreases with tofacitinib. Lesional scalp exceeded normal scalp in clonality, especially in alopecia totalis/universalis.

The treatment here: oral pan-JAK inhibitor, 5-10 mg twice daily. Researchers picked out CD4+ and CD8+ T cells from PBMCs by sorting. V lost 5 bases and J lost 8; bases outside the gene matches: 7. This CDR3 spans 13 amino acids. Germline CDR1 is GTSNPN and CDR2 is SVGIG (reference sequence). The rearrangement joins TRBV30 to TRBJ2-2; TRBD2 matches 8 bases. The material sequenced was CD4+ T cells sorted from blood, taken at week 4, from a patient treated with tofacitinib. The sequence was obtained from a human donor with alopecia areata. The CDR3: CAWDTSGAGELFF. CDR3 in DNA: TGTGCCTGGGACACTAGCGGAGCTGGGGAGCTGTTTTTT.